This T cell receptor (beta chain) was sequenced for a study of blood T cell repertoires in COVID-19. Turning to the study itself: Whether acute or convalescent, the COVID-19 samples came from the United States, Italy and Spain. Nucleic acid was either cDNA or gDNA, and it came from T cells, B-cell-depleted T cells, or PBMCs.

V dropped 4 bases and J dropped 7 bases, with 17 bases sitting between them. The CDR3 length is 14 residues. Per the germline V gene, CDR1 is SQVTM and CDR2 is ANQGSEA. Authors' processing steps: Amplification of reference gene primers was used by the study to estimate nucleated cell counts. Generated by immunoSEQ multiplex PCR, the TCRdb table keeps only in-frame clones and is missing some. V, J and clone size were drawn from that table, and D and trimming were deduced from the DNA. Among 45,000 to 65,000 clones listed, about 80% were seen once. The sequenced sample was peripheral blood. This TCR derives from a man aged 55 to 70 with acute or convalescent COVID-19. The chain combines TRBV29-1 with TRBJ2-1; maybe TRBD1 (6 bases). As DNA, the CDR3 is TGCAGCGTTGTAAGAGACAGGACTTTTAATGAGCAGTTCTTC. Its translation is CSVVRDRTFNEQFF.